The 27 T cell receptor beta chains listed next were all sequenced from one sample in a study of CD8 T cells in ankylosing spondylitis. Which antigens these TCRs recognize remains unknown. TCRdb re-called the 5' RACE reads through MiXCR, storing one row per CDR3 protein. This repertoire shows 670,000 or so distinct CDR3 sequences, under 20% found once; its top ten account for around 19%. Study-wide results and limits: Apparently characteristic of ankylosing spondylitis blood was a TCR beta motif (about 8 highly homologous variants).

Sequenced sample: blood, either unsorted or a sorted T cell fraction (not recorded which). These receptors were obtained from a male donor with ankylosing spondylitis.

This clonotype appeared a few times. CDR3 sequence reads: CSARTNPGQGEKLFF. CDR3 sequence (DNA): TGCAGTGCTAGAACTAATCCGGGCCAGGGTGAAAAACTGTTTTTT. The chain joins TRBV20-1 to TRBJ1-4; D is possibly TRBD1 (5 bases). The germline gives CDR1 DFQATT, CDR2 SNEGSKA (reference sequence). Trimming stripped 2 bases from V and 7 bases from J, with 17 bases between. CDR3 length equals 15 residues.

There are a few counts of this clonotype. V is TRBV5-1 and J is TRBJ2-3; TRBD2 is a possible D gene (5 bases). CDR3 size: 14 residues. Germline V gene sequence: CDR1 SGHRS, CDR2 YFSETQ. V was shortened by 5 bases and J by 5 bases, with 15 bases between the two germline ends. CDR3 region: CASSEGGSLDTQYF. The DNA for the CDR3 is TGCGCCAGCAGTGAGGGTGGTAGTTTAGATACGCAGTATTTT.

The CDR3 is CSVARTTGAFF. CDR3 DNA: TGCAGCGTTGCCCGGACAACTGGGGCTTTCTTT. The genes are TRBV29-1 and TRBJ1-1; maybe TRBD1 (5 bases). Germline V lookup: CDR1 SQVTM, CDR2 ANQGSEA. The CDR3 is made up of 11 amino acids. The V gene lost 4 bases and the J gene lost 11 bases, with 14 bases spanning the gap.

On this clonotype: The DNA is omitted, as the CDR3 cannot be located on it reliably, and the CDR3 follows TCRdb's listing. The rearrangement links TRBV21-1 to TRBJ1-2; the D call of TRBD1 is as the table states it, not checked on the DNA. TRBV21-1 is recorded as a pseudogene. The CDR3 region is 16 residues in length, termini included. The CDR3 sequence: CASSKVVAGGSYGYTF.

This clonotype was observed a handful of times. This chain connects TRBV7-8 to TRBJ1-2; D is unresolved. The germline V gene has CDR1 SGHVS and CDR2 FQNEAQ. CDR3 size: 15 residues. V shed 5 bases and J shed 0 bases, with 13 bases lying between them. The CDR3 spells CASSASELANYGYTF. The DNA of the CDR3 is TGTGCCAGCAGCGCCTCGGAGTTAGCTAACTATGGCTACACCTTC.

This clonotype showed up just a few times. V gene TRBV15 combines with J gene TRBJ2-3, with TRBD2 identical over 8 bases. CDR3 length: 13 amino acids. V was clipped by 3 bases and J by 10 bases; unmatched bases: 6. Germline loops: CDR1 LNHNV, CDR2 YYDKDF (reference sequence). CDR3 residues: CATSSGTRIPQYF. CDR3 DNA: TGTGCCACCAGCAGTGGGACTAGAATCCCGCAGTATTTT.

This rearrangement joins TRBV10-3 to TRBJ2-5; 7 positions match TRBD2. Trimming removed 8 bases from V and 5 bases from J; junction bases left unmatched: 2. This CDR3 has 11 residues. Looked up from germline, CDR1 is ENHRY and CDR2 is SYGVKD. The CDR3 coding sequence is TGTGCCATCGGGGGGGGGGAGACCCAGTACTTC. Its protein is CAIGGGETQYF.

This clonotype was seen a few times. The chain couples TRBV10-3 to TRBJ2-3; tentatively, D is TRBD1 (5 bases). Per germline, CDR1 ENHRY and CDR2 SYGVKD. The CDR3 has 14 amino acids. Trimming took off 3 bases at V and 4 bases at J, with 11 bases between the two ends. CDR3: CAISDAGLADTQYF. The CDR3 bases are TGTGCCATCAGTGACGCAGGGTTAGCAGATACGCAGTATTTT.

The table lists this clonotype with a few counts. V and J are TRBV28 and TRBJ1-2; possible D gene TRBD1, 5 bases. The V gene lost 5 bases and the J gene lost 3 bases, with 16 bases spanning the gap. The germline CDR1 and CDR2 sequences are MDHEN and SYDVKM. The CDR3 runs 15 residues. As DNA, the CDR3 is TGTGCCAGCAGTGAGGGACTCCCCGCGTACTATGGCTACACCTTC. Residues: CASSEGLPAYYGYTF.

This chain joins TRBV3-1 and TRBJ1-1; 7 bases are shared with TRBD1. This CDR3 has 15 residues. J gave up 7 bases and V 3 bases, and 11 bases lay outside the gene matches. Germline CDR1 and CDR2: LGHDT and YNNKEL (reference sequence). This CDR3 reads CASSHFETGRDEAFF. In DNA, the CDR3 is TGTGCCAGCAGCCATTTCGAGACAGGGCGCGATGAAGCTTTCTTT.

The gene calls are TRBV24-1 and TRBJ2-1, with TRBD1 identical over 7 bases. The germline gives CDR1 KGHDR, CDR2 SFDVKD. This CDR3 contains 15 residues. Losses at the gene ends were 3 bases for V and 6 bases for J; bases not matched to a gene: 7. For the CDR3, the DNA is TGTGCCACCAGTGATCCGAAGACAGGGATCAATGAGCAGTTCTTC. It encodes CATSDPKTGINEQFF.

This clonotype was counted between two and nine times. CDR3: CASRMQGPASEQYF. The CDR3 bases are TGCGCCAGCAGGATGCAGGGACCAGCCTCCGAGCAGTACTTC. The chain couples TRBV5-1 to TRBJ2-7; possibly TRBD1 or TRBD2 for D (5 bases each). CDR1 and CDR2 from the germline V gene are SGHRS and YFSETQ. Trimming left V 5 bases short and J 6 bases short, with 18 bases between. This CDR3 is built from 14 residues.

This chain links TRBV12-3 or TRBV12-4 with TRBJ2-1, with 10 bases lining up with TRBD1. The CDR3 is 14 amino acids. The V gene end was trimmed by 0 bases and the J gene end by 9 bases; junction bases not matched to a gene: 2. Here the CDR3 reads CASSLADRGAEQFF. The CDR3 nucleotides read TGTGCCAGCAGTTTAGCGGACAGGGGGGCTGAGCAGTTCTTC.

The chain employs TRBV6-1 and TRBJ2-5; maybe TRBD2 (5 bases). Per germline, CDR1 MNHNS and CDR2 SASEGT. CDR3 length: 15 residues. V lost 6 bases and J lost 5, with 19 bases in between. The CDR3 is CASSPTDISGETQYF. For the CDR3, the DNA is TGTGCCAGCAGCCCCACCGACATCTCGGGGGAGACCCAGTACTTC.

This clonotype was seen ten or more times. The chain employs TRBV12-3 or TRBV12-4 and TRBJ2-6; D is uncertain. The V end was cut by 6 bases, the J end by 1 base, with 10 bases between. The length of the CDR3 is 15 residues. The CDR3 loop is CASSLSASGANVLTF. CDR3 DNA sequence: TGTGCCAGCAGCTTGTCAGCGTCTGGGGCCAACGTCCTGACTTTC.

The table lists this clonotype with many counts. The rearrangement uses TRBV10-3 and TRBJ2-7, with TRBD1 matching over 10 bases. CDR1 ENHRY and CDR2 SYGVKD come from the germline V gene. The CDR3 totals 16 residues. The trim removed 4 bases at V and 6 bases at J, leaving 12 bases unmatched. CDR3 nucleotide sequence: TGTGCCATCAGTGGATCCGGGACAGGGGATTTGGGCGAGCAGTACTTC. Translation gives CAISGSGTGDLGEQYF.

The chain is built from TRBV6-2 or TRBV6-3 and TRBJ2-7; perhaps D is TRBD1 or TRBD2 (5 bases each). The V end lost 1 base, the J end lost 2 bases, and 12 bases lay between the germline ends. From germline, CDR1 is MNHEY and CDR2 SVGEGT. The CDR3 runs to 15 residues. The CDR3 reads CASSYFGTAPYEQYF. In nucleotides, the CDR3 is TGTGCCAGCAGTTACTTCGGGACGGCCCCCTACGAGCAGTACTTC.

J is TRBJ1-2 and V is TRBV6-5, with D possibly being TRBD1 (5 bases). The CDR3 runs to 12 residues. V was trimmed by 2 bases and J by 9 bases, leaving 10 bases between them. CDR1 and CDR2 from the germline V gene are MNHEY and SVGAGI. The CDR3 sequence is CASSYGGGRYTF. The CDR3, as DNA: TGTGCCAGCAGTTACGGGGGGGGTCGCTACACCTTC.

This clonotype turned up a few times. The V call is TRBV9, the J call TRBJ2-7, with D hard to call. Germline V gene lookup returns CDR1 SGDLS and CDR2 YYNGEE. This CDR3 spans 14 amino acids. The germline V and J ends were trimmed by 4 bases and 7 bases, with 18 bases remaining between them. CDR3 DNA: TGTGCCAGCAGCCTCGACCCCCGGGTTTCTGAGCAGTACTTC. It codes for CASSLDPRVSEQYF.

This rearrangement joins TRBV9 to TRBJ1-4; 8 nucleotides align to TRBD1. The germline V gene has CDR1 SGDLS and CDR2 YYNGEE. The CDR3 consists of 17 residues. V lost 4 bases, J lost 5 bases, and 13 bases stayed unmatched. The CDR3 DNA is TGTGCCAGCAGCCCCTTCCCCTTACAGGGGGGGAATGAAAAACTGTTTTTT. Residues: CASSPFPLQGGNEKLFF.

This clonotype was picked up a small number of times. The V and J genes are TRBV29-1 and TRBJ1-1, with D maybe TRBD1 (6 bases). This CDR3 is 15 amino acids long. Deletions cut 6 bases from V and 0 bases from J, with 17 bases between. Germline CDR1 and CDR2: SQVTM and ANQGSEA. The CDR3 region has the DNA TGCAGCGTACAGGGAGCTTCCTTCATGAACACTGAAGCTTTCTTT. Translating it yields CSVQGASFMNTEAFF.

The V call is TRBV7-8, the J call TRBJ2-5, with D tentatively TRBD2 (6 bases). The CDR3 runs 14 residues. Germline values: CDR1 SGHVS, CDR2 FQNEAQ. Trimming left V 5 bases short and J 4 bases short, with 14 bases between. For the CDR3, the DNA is TGTGCCAGCAGCCCGACGGAGGGACGAGAGACCCAGTACTTC. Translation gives CASSPTEGRETQYF. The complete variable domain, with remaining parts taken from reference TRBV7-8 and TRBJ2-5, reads GAGVSQSPRYKVAKRGQDVALRCDPISGHVSLFWYQQALGQGPEFLTYFQNEAQLDKSGLPSDRFFAERPEGSVSTLKIQRTQQEDSAVYLCASSPTEGRETQYFGPGTRLLVL.

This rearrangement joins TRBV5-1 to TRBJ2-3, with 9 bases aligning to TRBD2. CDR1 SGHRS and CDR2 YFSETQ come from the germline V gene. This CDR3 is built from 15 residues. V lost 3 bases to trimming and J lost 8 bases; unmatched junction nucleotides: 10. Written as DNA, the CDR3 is TGCGCCAGCAGCTCGACTAGCGGCCCCGGTCCTACGCAGTATTTT. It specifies CASSSTSGPGPTQYF. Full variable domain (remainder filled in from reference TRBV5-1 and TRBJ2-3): KAGVTQTPRYLIKTRGQQVTLSCSPISGHRSVSWYQQTPGQGLQFLFEYFSETQRNKGNFPGRFSGRQFSNSRSEMNVSTLELGDSALYLCASSSTSGPGPTQYFGPGTRLTVL.

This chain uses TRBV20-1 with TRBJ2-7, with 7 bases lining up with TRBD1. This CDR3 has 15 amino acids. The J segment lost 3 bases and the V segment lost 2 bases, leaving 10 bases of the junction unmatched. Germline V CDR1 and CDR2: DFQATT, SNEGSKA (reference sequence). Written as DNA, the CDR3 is TGCAGTGCTAGACCTCCATCCGGGACAGTCTACGAGCAGTACTTC. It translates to CSARPPSGTVYEQYF.

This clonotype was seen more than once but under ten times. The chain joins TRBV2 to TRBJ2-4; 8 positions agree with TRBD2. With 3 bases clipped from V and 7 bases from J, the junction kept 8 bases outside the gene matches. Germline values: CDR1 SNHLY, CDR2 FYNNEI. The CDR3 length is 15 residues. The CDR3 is CASSDRAGGQNIQYF. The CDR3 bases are TGTGCCAGCAGTGACCGGGCGGGAGGCCAGAACATTCAGTACTTC.

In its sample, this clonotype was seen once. The CDR3 coding sequence is TGTGCCAGCAGTTTACCGGTTACCTACGAGCAGTACTTC. Translated, it gives CASSLPVTYEQYF. The chain has TRBV28 and TRBJ2-7; D is unresolved. The CDR3 is 13 residues long. Per germline, CDR1 MDHEN and CDR2 SYDVKM. Between the trimmed V and J ends, which lost 2 bases and 2 bases, there was a span of 7 bases.

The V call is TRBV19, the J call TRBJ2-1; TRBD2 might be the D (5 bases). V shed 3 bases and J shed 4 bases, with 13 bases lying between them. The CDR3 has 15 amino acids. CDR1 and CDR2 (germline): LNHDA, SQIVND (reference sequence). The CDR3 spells CASSMVGSAYNEQFF. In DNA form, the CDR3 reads TGTGCCAGTAGTATGGTTGGTAGCGCTTACAATGAGCAGTTCTTC. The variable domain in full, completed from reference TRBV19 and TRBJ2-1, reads DGGITQSPKYLFRKEGQNVTLSCEQNLNHDAMYWYRQDPGQGLRLIYYSQIVNDFQKGDIAEGYSVSREKKESFPLTVTSAQKNPTAFYLCASSMVGSAYNEQFFGPGTRLTVL.